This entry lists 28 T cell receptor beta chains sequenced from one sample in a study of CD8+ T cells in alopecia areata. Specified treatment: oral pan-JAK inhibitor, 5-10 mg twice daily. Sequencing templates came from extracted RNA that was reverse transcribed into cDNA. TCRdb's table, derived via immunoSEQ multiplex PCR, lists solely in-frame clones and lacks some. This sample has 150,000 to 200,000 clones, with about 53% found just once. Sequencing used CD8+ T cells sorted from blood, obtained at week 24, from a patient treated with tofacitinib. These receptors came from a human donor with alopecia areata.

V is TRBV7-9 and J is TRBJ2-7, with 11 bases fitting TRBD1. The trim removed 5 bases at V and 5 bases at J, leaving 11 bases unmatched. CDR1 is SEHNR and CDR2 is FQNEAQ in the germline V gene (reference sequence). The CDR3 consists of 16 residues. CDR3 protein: CASSRPGTGGLHEQYF. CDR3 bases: TGTGCCAGCAGCCGCCCCGGGACAGGGGGTTTACACGAGCAGTACTTC.

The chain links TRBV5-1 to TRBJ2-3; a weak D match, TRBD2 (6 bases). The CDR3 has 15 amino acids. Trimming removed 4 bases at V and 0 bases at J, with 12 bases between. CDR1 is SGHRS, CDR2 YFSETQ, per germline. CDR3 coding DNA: TGCGCCAGCAGCGCGGTGAGCGGGAGCACAGATACGCAGTATTTT. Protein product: CASSAVSGSTDTQYF.

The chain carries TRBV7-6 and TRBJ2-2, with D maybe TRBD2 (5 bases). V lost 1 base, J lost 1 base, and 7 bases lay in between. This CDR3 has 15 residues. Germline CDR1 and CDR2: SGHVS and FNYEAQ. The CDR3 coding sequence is TGTGCCAGCAGCTTAGTCGGGATGAACACCGGGGAGCTGTTTTTT. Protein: CASSLVGMNTGELFF.

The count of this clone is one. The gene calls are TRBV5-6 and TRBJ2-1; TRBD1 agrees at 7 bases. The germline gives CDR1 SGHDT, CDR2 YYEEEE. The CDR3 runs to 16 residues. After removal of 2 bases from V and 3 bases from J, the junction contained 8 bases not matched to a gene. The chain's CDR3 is CASSFATGTIYNEQFF. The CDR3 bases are TGTGCCAGCAGCTTCGCGACAGGGACCATCTACAATGAGCAGTTCTTC. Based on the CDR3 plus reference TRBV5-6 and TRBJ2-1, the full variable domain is DAGVTQSPTHLIKTRGQQVTLRCSPKSGHDTVSWYQQALGQGPQFIFQYYEEEERQRGNFPDRFSGHQFPNYSSELNVNALLLGDSALYLCASSFATGTIYNEQFFGPGTRLTVL.

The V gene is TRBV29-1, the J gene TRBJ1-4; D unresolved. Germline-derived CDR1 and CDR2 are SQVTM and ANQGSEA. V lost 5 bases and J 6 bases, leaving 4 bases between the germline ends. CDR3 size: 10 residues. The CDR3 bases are TGCAGCGTTTATGATGAAAAACTGTTTTTT. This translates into CSVYDEKLFF.

Written as DNA, the CDR3 is TGTGCCAGCAGCCCCCTTACTAGCGGGGGCCACAATGAGCAGTTCTTC. Protein product: CASSPLTSGGHNEQFF. The V and J genes are TRBV27 and TRBJ2-1, with TRBD2 matching 11 bases. Per germline, CDR1 MNHEY and CDR2 SMNVEV (reference sequence). This CDR3 region has 16 residues. Trimming removed 6 bases from V and 5 bases from J; junction bases left unmatched: 9.

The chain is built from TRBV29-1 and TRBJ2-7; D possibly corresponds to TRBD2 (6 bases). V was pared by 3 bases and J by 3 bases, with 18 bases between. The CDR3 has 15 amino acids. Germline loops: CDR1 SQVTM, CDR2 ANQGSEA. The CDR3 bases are TGCAGCGTTGAGGGCGTAGAGGGGACTGACTACGAGCAGTACTTC. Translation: CSVEGVEGTDYEQYF.

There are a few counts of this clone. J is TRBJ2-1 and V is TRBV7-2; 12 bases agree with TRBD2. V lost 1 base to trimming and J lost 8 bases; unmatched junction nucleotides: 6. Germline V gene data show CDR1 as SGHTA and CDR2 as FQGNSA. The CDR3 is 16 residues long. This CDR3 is CASSLGTSGGFDEQFF. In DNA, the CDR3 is TGTGCCAGCAGCTTAGGCACTAGCGGGGGGTTCGATGAGCAGTTCTTC.

The CDR3 DNA reads TGCGCCAGCAGCTTGGTCCAGGGGCATGAAAAACTGTTTTTT. Translating gives CASSLVQGHEKLFF. The chain carries TRBV5-1 and TRBJ1-4; possibly TRBD1 for D (6 bases). V was pared by 0 bases and J by 6 bases, with 9 bases between. Germline V gives CDR1 SGHRS, CDR2 YFSETQ. The CDR3 covers 14 residues.

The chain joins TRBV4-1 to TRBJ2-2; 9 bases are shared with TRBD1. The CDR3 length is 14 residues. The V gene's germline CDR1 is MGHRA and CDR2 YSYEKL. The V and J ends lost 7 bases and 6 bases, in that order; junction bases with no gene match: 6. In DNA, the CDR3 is TGCGCCAGCACCTTCGACAGGGGGGCCGGGGAGCTGTTTTTT. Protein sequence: CASTFDRGAGELFF.

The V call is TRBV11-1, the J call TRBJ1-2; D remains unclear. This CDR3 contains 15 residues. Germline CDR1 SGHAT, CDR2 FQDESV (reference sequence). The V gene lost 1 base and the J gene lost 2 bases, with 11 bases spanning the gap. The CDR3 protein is CASSLDWETNYGYTF. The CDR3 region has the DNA TGTGCCAGCAGCTTAGATTGGGAAACCAACTATGGCTACACCTTC.

CDR3 region: CASSSQGDTQYF. In nucleotides, the CDR3 is TGTGCCAGCAGCTCCCAGGGGGATACGCAGTATTTT. The rearrangement links TRBV13 to TRBJ2-3, with D maybe TRBD1 (6 bases). The CDR3 covers 12 residues. In germline, CDR1 is PRHDT, CDR2 FYEKMQ (reference sequence). The V and J ends lost 4 bases and 6 bases respectively, with 8 bases between them.

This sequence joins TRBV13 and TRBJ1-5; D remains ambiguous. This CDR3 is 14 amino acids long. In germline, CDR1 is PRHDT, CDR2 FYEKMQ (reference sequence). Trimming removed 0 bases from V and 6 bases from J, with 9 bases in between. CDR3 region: CASSLGGPSQPQHF. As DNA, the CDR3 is TGTGCCAGCAGCTTAGGCGGGCCTAGTCAGCCCCAGCATTTT.

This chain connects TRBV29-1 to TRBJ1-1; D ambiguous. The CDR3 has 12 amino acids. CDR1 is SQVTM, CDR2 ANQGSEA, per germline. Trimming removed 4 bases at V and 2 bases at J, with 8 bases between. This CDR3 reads CSVARRNTEAFF. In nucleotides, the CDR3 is TGCAGCGTTGCAAGAAGAAACACTGAAGCTTTCTTT.

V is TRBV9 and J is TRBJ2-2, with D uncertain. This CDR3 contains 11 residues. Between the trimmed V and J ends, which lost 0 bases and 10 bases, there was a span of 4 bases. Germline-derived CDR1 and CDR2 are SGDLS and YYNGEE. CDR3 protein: CASSVGAELFF. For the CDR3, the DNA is TGTGCCAGCAGCGTAGGGGCGGAGCTGTTTTTT.

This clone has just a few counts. The CDR3 nucleotides read TGCAGCGTTGTGGGGGGCACGGGCGAGCAGTACTTC. Amino acid sequence: CSVVGGTGEQYF. The rearrangement joins TRBV29-1 to TRBJ2-7; perhaps D is TRBD1 or TRBD2 (6 bases each). V lost 4 bases to trimming and J lost 6 bases, with 13 bases between them. Looked up from germline, CDR1 is SQVTM and CDR2 is ANQGSEA. The CDR3 is 12 residues long.

The CDR3 sequence is CATSRDRDSGVYGYTF. The CDR3 DNA is TGTGCCACCAGCAGAGACCGGGATTCGGGGGTCTATGGCTACACCTTC. This chain connects TRBV15 to TRBJ1-2; weak D call: TRBD1 (5 bases). Trimming took off 0 bases at V and 4 bases at J, with 15 bases between the two ends. The V gene's germline CDR1 is LNHNV and CDR2 YYDKDF (reference sequence). This CDR3 has 16 amino acids.

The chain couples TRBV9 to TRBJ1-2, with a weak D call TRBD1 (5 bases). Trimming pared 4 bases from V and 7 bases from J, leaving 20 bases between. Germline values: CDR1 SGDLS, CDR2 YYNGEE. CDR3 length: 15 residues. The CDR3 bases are TGTGCCAGCAGCTCCAGGGAGCCCAACCTCGTTGGCTACACCTTC. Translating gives CASSSREPNLVGYTF.

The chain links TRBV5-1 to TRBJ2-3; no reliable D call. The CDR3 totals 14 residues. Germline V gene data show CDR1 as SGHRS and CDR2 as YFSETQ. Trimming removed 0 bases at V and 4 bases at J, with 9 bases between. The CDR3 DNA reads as TGCGCCAGCAGCTTGGGACAATTCCCAGATACGCAGTATTTT. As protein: CASSLGQFPDTQYF.

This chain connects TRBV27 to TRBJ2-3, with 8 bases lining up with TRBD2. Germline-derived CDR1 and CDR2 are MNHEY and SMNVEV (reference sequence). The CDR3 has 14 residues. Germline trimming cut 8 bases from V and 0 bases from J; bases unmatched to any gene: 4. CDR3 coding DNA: TGTGCCAGCGCGGGGGGCCCTAGCACAGATACGCAGTATTTT. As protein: CASAGGPSTDTQYF.

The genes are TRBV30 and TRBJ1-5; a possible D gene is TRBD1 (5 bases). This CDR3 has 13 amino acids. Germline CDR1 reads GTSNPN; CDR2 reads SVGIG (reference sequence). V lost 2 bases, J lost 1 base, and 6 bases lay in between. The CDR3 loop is CAWSRQSNQPQHF. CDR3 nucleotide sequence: TGTGCCTGGAGTAGACAGAGCAATCAGCCCCAGCATTTT.

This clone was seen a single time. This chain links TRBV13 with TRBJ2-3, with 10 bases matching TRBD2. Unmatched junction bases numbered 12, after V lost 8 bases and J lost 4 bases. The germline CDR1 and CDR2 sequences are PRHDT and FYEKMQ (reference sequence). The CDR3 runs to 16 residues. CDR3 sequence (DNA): TGTGCCAGCGATAGTAGCGGGGGGCCCCCCCCAGATACGCAGTATTTT. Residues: CASDSSGGPPPDTQYF.

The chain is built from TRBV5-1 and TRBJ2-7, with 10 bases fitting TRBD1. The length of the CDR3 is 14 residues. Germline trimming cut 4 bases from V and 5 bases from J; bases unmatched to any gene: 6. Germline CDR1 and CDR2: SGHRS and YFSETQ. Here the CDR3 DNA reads TGCGCCAGCAGCGAGGGACAGGGGCTCAACGAGCAGTACTTC. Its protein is CASSEGQGLNEQYF.

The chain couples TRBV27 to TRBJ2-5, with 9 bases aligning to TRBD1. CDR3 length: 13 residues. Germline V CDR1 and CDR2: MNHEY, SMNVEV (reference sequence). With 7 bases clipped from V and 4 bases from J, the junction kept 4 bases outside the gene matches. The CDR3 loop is CASMQTGGETQYF. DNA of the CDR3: TGTGCCAGCATGCAGACAGGGGGAGAGACCCAGTACTTC.

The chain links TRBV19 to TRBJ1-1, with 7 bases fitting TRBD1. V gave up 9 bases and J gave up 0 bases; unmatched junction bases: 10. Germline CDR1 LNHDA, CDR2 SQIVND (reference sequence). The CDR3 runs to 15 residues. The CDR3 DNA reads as TGTGCCAGCGCAACGGGACAGTTCCTGAACACTGAAGCTTTCTTT. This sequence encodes CASATGQFLNTEAFF.

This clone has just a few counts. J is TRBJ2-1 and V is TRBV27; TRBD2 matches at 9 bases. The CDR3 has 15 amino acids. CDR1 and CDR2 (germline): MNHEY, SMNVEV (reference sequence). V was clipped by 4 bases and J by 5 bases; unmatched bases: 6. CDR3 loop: CASSSGLARNNEQFF. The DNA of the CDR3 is TGTGCCAGCAGTTCCGGACTAGCGAGGAACAATGAGCAGTTCTTC.

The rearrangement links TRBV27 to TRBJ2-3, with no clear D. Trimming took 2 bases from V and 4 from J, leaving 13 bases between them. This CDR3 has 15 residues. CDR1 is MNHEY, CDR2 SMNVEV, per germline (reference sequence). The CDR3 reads CASSLTVVRADTQYF. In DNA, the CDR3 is TGTGCCAGCAGTTTAACGGTGGTACGTGCAGATACGCAGTATTTT.

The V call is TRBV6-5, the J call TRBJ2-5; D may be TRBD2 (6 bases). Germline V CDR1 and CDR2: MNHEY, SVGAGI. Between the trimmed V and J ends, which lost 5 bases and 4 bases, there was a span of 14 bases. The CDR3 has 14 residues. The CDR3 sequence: CASSLRDLTETQYF. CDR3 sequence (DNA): TGTGCCAGCAGTCTTCGGGACTTGACAGAGACCCAGTACTTC.